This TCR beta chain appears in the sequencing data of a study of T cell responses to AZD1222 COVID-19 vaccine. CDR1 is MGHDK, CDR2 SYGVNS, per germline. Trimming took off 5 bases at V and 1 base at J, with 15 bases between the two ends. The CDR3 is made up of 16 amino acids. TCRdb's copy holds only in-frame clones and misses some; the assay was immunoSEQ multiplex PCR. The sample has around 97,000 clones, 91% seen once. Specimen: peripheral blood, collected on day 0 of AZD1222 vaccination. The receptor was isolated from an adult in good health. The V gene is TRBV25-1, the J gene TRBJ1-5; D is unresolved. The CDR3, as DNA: TGTGCCAGCAGTTCCCCCCGGACGGGGAGCAATCAGCCCCAGCATTTT. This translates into CASSSPRTGSNQPQHF.